Given below is one T cell receptor beta chain in context. What it recognizes is unknown. The CDR3 has 13 amino acids. The germline V gene encodes CDR1 SQVTM and CDR2 ANQGSEA. V lost 6 bases, J lost 1 base, and 3 bases stayed unmatched. The sample originates from a study of Tregs in tolerant kidney transplant recipients. Study-level points and caveats: Changing PCR primers prevented nucleotide comparison between some patients' samples. Donor-specific Treg expansion exceeded global Treg expansion in tolerant patients, suggesting antigen drive. The most relevant donor-specific Treg TCRbeta repertoire apparently came from expansion with activated donor B cells.

TCRdb's table, derived via immunoSEQ multiplex PCR, lists solely in-frame clones and lacks some. The table has more than 75,000 clones, under 95% seen once. This chain connects TRBV29-1 to TRBJ1-1; the match to TRBD1 covers 9 bases. This TCR came from a human donor who received a combined kidney and bone marrow transplant. The sample in question was CD4+ T cells from blood, obtained before the transplant. CDR3 residues: CSVLTGGNTEAFF. The CDR3 region has the DNA TGCAGCGTCTTGACAGGGGGGAACACTGAAGCTTTCTTT.